The TCR beta chain described here comes from a study of PD-1 blockade in classical Hodgkin lymphoma. Points on this clone: Its cognate antigen is unknown.

V lost 0 bases, J lost 8 bases, and 14 bases lay in between. In germline, CDR1 is LGHNA, CDR2 YNFKEQ. The CDR3 spans 16 residues. Method: immunoSEQ multiplex PCR; TCRdb's copy keeps in-frame clones and lacks some. The sample includes 7,000 to 7,500 clones, about 76% of them seen just once. With no exception, relapse followed autologous stem cell transplantation in all patients, and brentuximab vedotin exposure varied. Findings and limits, study-wide: A reduction in baseline TCR diversity was reportedly seen in newly diagnosed patients relative to healthy donors.

This chain uses TRBV4-2 with TRBJ1-6; D not certain. This material consisted of peripheral blood mononuclear cells (PBMCs), taken before the second cycle of nivolumab. The TCR originated in a human donor with classical Hodgkin lymphoma. The CDR3, as DNA: TGTGCCAGCAGCCAAGAGCAAGCCAGAAATGATTCACCCCTCCACTTT. Its protein is CASSQEQARNDSPLHF.